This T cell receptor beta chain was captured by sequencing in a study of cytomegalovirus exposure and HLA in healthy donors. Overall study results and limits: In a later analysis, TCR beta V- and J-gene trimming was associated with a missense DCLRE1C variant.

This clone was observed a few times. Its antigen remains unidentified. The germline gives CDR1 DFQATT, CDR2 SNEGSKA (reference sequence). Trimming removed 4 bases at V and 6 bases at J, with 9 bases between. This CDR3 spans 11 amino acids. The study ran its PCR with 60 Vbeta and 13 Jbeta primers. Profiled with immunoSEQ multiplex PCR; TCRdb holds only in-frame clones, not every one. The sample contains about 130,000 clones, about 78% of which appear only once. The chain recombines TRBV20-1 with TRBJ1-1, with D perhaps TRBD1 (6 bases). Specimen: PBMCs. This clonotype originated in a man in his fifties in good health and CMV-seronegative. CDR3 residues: CSATDSPEAFF. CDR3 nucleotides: TGCAGTGCTACGGACAGCCCTGAAGCTTTCTTT.